Sequencing of this T cell receptor (beta chain) was carried out in a study of naive and memory T cell subsets. Study-wide findings and caveats: Diversity fell and Gini index rose from naive through CM, EM, EMRA. Over 90% of naive TCR sequences appeared only once, unlike memory subsets.

Cells stained for CD3, CD4, CD8, CD45RA and CD27 were sorted into four subsets. This clonotype was detected a few times. Its antigen remains unidentified. The CDR3 contains 12 residues. From germline, CDR1 is MDHEN and CDR2 SYDVKM. J gave up 11 bases and V 4 bases, and 4 bases lay outside the gene matches. Both TRBC1 and TRBC2 were covered by a beta constant-region primer of two equimolar oligonucleotides. Nested alpha and beta constant-region primers with the SP2 primer drove four PCR rounds on ligated cDNA. A 12-nucleotide UMI and the SP2 primer were added to the cDNA 3' end by oligonucleotide ligation. TCRdb used MiXCR to reprocess the UMI-ligation and nested PCR reads, holding one entry per CDR3 protein. The data show 95,000 to 150,000 distinct CDR3 sequences, 36% seen once.

What was sequenced was central memory CD4+ T cells from blood. The chain has TRBV28 and TRBJ2-1, with 8 bases fitting TRBD2. This receptor was identified in a human donor in good health. CDR3 nucleotide sequence: TGTGCCAGCAGTTCGGGGACTAGGCAGCAGTTCTTC. This encodes CASSSGTRQQFF.